The entry that follows covers one TCR beta chain sequence. Unstimulated regulatory T cells (CD4+CD25+CD127-), CD4+CD25- non-regulatory cells, CD4 and CD8 cells were FACS-sorted from thawed PBMCs. An overnight rest at 37°C with 200 IU/ml IL-2 preceded regulatory T cell sorting from thawed PBMCs. The sample comes from a study of Tregs in tolerant kidney transplant recipients. The method was immunoSEQ multiplex PCR; TCRdb's version includes in-frame clones alone and lacks a portion of them. This table holds about 73,000 clones, roughly 90% found once. This specimen was Tregs from blood, taken before the transplant. The TCR sequence derives from a human donor who received a combined kidney and bone marrow transplant.

CDR3 loop: CASSFKQGADGYTF. The CDR3 nucleotides are TGTGCCAGCTCATTCAAGCAGGGGGCTGATGGCTACACCTTC. V is TRBV18 and J is TRBJ1-2; 8 positions agree with TRBD1. Germline V lookup: CDR1 KGHSH, CDR2 LQKENI. The CDR3 extends over 14 amino acids. With 5 bases clipped from V and 6 bases from J, the junction kept 8 bases outside the gene matches.